Listed below are T cell receptor beta chains from one sample, sequenced in a study of technical replicates of blood from four donors. Using immunoSEQ multiplex PCR, the repertoire was profiled, and TCRdb retains in-frame clones only, with some absent. The sample includes 70,000 to 95,000 clones, about 97% of them seen just once. The sequenced sample consisted of T cells isolated from PBMCs. These receptors were obtained from a human donor in good health. The CDR3 runs from the conserved cysteine through the conserved F or W.

>TRBV14
CASSRSAGFYEQYF
>TRBV7-9
CASSPGHLETGELFF
>TRBV6-6
CASSPLGVAGLLEQYF
>TRBV5-6
CASSSVPGDTEAFF
>TRBV12-5
CASGLAIQGAGDTEAFF
>TRBV4-2
CASSQEVTKRGNIQYF
>TRBV28
CASSLRGRHTEAFF
>TRBV4-1
CASSHETRGPLGQPQHF
>TRBV9
CASNEEDADTQYF
>TRBV10-3
CAISAGEEKLFF
>TRBV4-1
CASSQGGPLRGASTEAFF
>TRBV29-1
CSVEFPGRHYEQYF
>TRBV27
CASSLDRGREAFF
>TRBV7-9
CASSSSGNTDTQYF
>TRBV2
CASKTSSSTDTQYF
>TRBV4-2
CASSLKVGLAGDGYNEQFF
>TRBV6-5
CASSYQGAEFF
>TRBV30
CAWSIGSSGNTIYF
>TRBV6-5
CASSWVLGGSTDTQYF
>TRBV6-5
CASQDRDKAYEQYF
>TRBV2
CASSHEGLAGVYEQYF
>TRBV19
CASSTTGQGIGSPLHF
>TRBV10-2
CASSESEQPQHF
>TRBV5-1
CASSSTGAYYGYTF
>TRBV7-9
CASSLATGENTEAFF
>TRBV6-5
CASSLRGTSNEQFF
>TRBV14
CASSQARLGVTEAFF
>TRBV4-2
CASSQDTGKPGETQYF
>TRBV7-9
CASSLPLWDRSYEQYF
>TRBV27
CASSFGTGPYNEQFF
>TRBV5-5
CASSLGLKDEQYF
>TRBV27
CASSQGGYQPQHF
>TRBV7-9
CASSPDRDTEAFF
>TRBV4-1
CASSQGPTREQYF
>TRBV6-1
CATTEVGRVAYGYTF
>TRBV5-4
CASSQGRSYNEQFF
>TRBV25-1
CASSATGQIRGAFF
>TRBV6-5
CASSSQGSVNTEAFF
>TRBV9
CASSGRSGTSGNEQYF
>TRBV20-1
CSASSSDTLFF
>TRBV28
CASVTQGAYYGYTF
>TRBV9
CASSVGSDYTEAFF
>TRBV10-2
CASSEDVWPGTSEQYF
>TRBV5-1
CASSIRTDTGELFF
>TRBV19
CASSTPDREAFF
>TRBV5-1
CASSEGSQGGGLYGYTF
>TRBV4-1
CASSQTGTGFYVNTEAFF
>TRBV19
CASSITGDYGYTF
>TRBV30
CAWTTDIGSYNEQFF